These 30 T cell receptor beta chains share one sample of origin, sequenced in a study of cytomegalovirus exposure and HLA in healthy donors. A multiplex PCR was run with 60 Vbeta primers and 13 Jbeta primers. Profiled with immunoSEQ multiplex PCR; TCRdb holds only in-frame clones, not every one. The table lists 200,000 or so clones, about 77% of them singletons. The sequenced material came from PBMCs. The receptors stem from a woman aged 25 to 45 in good health and CMV-seropositive.

The V call is TRBV2, the J call TRBJ1-5; 7 nucleotides match TRBD1. The CDR3 consists of 13 residues. The V segment lost 6 bases and the J segment 5 bases; nucleotides outside the gene matches: 4. Germline V gene lookup returns CDR1 SNHLY and CDR2 FYNNEI. The CDR3 DNA reads as TGTGCCAGCAGCCTAGACAGGGATCAGCCCCAGCATTTT. Translating gives CASSLDRDQPQHF. Together with reference TRBV2 and TRBJ1-5, the CDR3 gives the full variable domain: EPEVTQTPSHQVTQMGQEVILRCVPISNHLYFYWYRQILGQKVEFLVSFYNNEISEKSEIFDDQFSVERPDGSNFTLKIRSTKLEDSAMYFCASSLDRDQPQHFGDGTRLSIL.

This clone has only one observation. The gene calls are TRBV15 and TRBJ2-7; TRBD1 matches at 10 bases. After removal of 0 bases from V and 5 bases from J, the junction contained 13 bases not matched to a gene. CDR3 size: 18 residues. CDR1 LNHNV and CDR2 YYDKDF come from the germline V gene (reference sequence). CDR3 DNA sequence: TGTGCCACCAGCAGAGATCCCCCGTCGGGACAGGGGACCCACGAGCAGTACTTC. Protein sequence: CATSRDPPSGQGTHEQYF.

This chain uses TRBV7-9 with TRBJ2-5; D remains unclear. Per the germline V gene, CDR1 is SEHNR and CDR2 is FQNEAQ (reference sequence). CDR3 length: 13 amino acids. V lost 5 bases, J lost 2 bases, and 9 bases lay in between. The DNA for the CDR3 is TGTGCCAGCAGCACCCGAGGTCAAGAGACCCAGTACTTC. As protein: CASSTRGQETQYF.

This clone has only one observation. As DNA, the CDR3 is TGTGCCAGCAGTTACGGACAGGGGATCTCCTACGAGCAGTACTTC. Its protein product is CASSYGQGISYEQYF. The genes are TRBV6-6 and TRBJ2-7, with 9 bases fitting TRBD1. The J segment lost 0 bases and the V segment lost 2 bases, leaving 2 bases of the junction unmatched. CDR1 and CDR2 from the germline V gene are MNHNY and SVGAGI (reference sequence). CDR3 size: 15 residues.

The J gene is TRBJ2-2, the V gene TRBV19, with a possible D match to TRBD1 (5 bases). V lost 3 bases and J 7 bases, leaving 12 bases between the germline ends. Germline CDR1 LNHDA, CDR2 SQIVND (reference sequence). The CDR3 spans 14 residues. Written as DNA, the CDR3 is TGTGCCAGTAGTATTGGGTACAGGAGCGGGGAGCTGTTTTTT. Translated, it gives CASSIGYRSGELFF.

The chain combines TRBV28 with TRBJ1-2, with D possibly being TRBD1 (6 bases). CDR1 is MDHEN and CDR2 is SYDVKM in the germline V gene. CDR3 length equals 14 residues. V was clipped by 2 bases and J by 6 bases, with 13 bases between them. As DNA, the CDR3 is TGTGCCAGCAGTTTACCGGCAGGGGTGGATGGCTACACCTTC. Translating gives CASSLPAGVDGYTF.

This chain links TRBV19 with TRBJ2-2; tentative D call: TRBD1 (5 bases). CDR3 size: 13 residues. Per the germline V gene, CDR1 is LNHDA and CDR2 is SQIVND (reference sequence). In nucleotides, the CDR3 is TGTGCACTCCAAAGGGGGAACACCGGGGAGCTGTTTTTT. Residues: CALQRGNTGELFF.

V and J are TRBV5-1 and TRBJ2-3; 10 nucleotides align to TRBD2. The V gene's germline CDR1 is SGHRS and CDR2 YFSETQ. The CDR3 runs to 16 residues. Trimming took 4 bases from V and 1 from J; bases not matched to a gene: 6. The CDR3 loop is CASSLTGTSGTDTQYF. CDR3 coding DNA: TGCGCCAGCAGCCTCACCGGGACTAGCGGCACAGATACGCAGTATTTT.

The chain employs TRBV13 and TRBJ2-2, with 13 positions matching TRBD2. The CDR3 extends over 17 amino acids. Germline trimming cut 4 bases from V and 4 bases from J; bases unmatched to any gene: 6. Germline loops: CDR1 PRHDT, CDR2 FYEKMQ (reference sequence). CDR3 sequence: CASSSGGLAGPTGELFF. In DNA, the CDR3 is TGTGCCAGCAGCTCGGGGGGACTAGCGGGACCCACCGGGGAGCTGTTTTTT.

The rearrangement joins TRBV28 to TRBJ2-3, with TRBD1 as a possible D gene (5 bases). Between the trimmed V and J ends, which lost 5 bases and 9 bases, there was a span of 9 bases. Germline loops: CDR1 MDHEN, CDR2 SYDVKM. The CDR3 extends over 11 amino acids. CDR3 bases: TGTGCCAGCAGTCTGAGACAGACGCAGTATTTT. This sequence encodes CASSLRQTQYF. Using reference TRBV28 and TRBJ2-3 for the parts outside the CDR3, the full variable domain is DVKVTQSSRYLVKRTGEKVFLECVQDMDHENMFWYRQDPGLGLRLIYFSYDVKMKEKGDIPEGYSVSREKKERFSLILESASTNQTSMYLCASSLRQTQYFGPGTRLTVL.

The chain employs TRBV7-3 and TRBJ2-7, with 13 bases matching TRBD2. V lost 1 base to trimming and J lost 3 bases; unmatched junction nucleotides: 6. The CDR3 is made up of 17 amino acids. Germline CDR1 SGHTA, CDR2 FQGTGA. This chain's CDR3 is CASSLIGLAGDLYEQYF. The CDR3, as DNA: TGTGCCAGCAGCTTAATCGGACTAGCGGGGGACCTCTACGAGCAGTACTTC.

V and J are TRBV5-1 and TRBJ2-5; 8 positions agree with TRBD2. CDR1 SGHRS and CDR2 YFSETQ come from the germline V gene. The CDR3 runs 14 residues. The junction had 7 bases not matched to a gene; V was cut back by 2 bases and J by 7 bases. CDR3 coding DNA: TGCGCCAGCAGCTTCGCCCGCAGCGGGGGGACCCAGTACTTC. It is translated as CASSFARSGGTQYF.

This clone was counted only a few times. This chain joins TRBV2 and TRBJ2-5, with 8 bases lining up with TRBD1. V shed 10 bases and J 6 bases; nucleotides not matched to a gene: 22. CDR1 SNHLY and CDR2 FYNNEI come from the germline V gene. The CDR3 sequence is 17 residues long. The CDR3 protein is CANSGPENRGTRKTQYF. The CDR3 nucleotides are TGTGCCAACTCAGGACCAGAAAACAGGGGGACCAGGAAGACCCAGTACTTC.

V gene TRBV7-2 combines with J gene TRBJ1-5, with TRBD1 matching 7 bases. Unmatched junction bases numbered 3, after V lost 5 bases and J lost 5 bases. This CDR3 region has 13 residues. Germline CDR1 reads SGHTA; CDR2 reads FQGNSA. The CDR3 loop is CASSGRGDQPQHF. Written as DNA, the CDR3 is TGTGCCAGCAGCGGCAGGGGGGATCAGCCCCAGCATTTT.

A few counts support this clone. This chain links TRBV4-3 with TRBJ1-2; 10 bases map to TRBD1. The V and J ends lost 2 bases and 7 bases, in that order; junction bases with no gene match: 7. This CDR3 spans 15 amino acids. CDR1 LGHNA and CDR2 YSLEER come from the germline V gene. The DNA of the CDR3 is TGCGCCAGCAGCCAACAAACCGGGACAGGGGTTGGCTACACCTTC. Protein sequence: CASSQQTGTGVGYTF.

The J gene is TRBJ2-3, the V gene TRBV4-1, with 11 bases that match TRBD2. The CDR3 sequence is 17 residues long. CDR1 and CDR2 (germline): MGHRA, YSYEKL. After removal of 4 bases from V and 8 bases from J, the junction contained 14 bases not matched to a gene. The CDR3 sequence: CASSPRGVAGGRGTQYF. In nucleotides, the CDR3 is TGCGCCAGCAGCCCCCGAGGGGTAGCGGGAGGGCGGGGTACGCAGTATTTT.

The chain couples TRBV28 to TRBJ2-1, with 10 positions matching TRBD2. CDR1 and CDR2 (germline): MDHEN, SYDVKM. This CDR3 region has 16 residues. V lost 5 bases to trimming and J lost 3 bases; unmatched junction nucleotides: 7. For the CDR3, the DNA is TGTGCCAGCAGTGGCTATAGCGGGAGGCTCTACAATGAGCAGTTCTTC. This encodes CASSGYSGRLYNEQFF.

The chain combines TRBV30 with TRBJ1-4; 8 nucleotides match TRBD1. Germline V gene data show CDR1 as GTSNPN and CDR2 as SVGIG (reference sequence). The trim removed 5 bases at V and 5 bases at J, leaving 7 bases unmatched. The CDR3 is 14 residues long. This chain's CDR3 is CAWSQGARNEKLFF. Here the CDR3 DNA reads TGTGCCTGGTCGCAGGGGGCACGAAATGAAAAACTGTTTTTT.

The chain employs TRBV5-1 and TRBJ1-1, with a tentative D call TRBD1 (5 bases). Germline V gene lookup returns CDR1 SGHRS and CDR2 YFSETQ. V shed 4 bases and J shed 4 bases, with 11 bases lying between them. This CDR3 is 13 amino acids long. The chain's CDR3 is CASSPTRGTEAFF. The CDR3 nucleotides read TGCGCCAGCAGCCCTACAAGGGGCACTGAAGCTTTCTTT.

This clone was detected only once. The rearrangement uses TRBV7-2 and TRBJ1-2; a possible D gene is TRBD1 (5 bases). Trimming took 5 bases from V and 4 from J, leaving 11 bases between them. Germline V gene sequence: CDR1 SGHTA, CDR2 FQGNSA. This CDR3 is built from 13 residues. DNA for the CDR3: TGTGCCAGCAGCCAAGGCGGGGGCTATGGCTACACCTTC. It is translated as CASSQGGGYGYTF.

This chain joins TRBV30 and TRBJ1-1, with D perhaps matching TRBD1 (5 bases). V lost 3 bases to trimming and J lost 5 bases, with 13 bases between them. The CDR3 contains 13 residues. From germline, CDR1 is GTSNPN and CDR2 SVGIG (reference sequence). Written as DNA, the CDR3 is TGTGCCTGGAGAGGGGTCGGGGGAACTGAAGCTTTCTTT. It translates to CAWRGVGGTEAFF.

V is TRBV30 and J is TRBJ2-7, with 7 positions matching TRBD1. Germline trimming cut 5 bases from V and 4 bases from J; bases unmatched to any gene: 8. CDR3 size: 13 residues. In germline, CDR1 is GTSNPN, CDR2 SVGIG (reference sequence). The CDR3 spells CAWDAGGYYEQYF. The CDR3 coding sequence is TGTGCCTGGGACGCAGGGGGTTATTACGAGCAGTACTTC.

The chain links TRBV10-3 to TRBJ1-1; no clear D gene. The germline CDR1 and CDR2 sequences are ENHRY and SYGVKD. The V end was cut by 4 bases, the J end by 3 bases, with 12 bases between. The CDR3 runs to 14 residues. In nucleotides, the CDR3 is TGTGCCATCAGTGGAGTCAATCGGGACACTGAAGCTTTCTTT. This codes for CAISGVNRDTEAFF.

This sequence joins TRBV18 and TRBJ2-5; 8 nucleotides match TRBD1. The V gene's germline CDR1 is KGHSH and CDR2 LQKENI. The V segment lost 4 bases and the J segment 5 bases; nucleotides outside the gene matches: 9. CDR3 length: 15 residues. The CDR3 DNA follows: TGTGCCAGCTCACGGAGTCAGGGGGCTTACGAGACCCAGTACTTC. It is translated as CASSRSQGAYETQYF.

This sequence joins TRBV7-2 and TRBJ1-2; D gene uncertain. Trimming shortened V by 7 bases and J by 3 bases, and 18 bases separated the two germline ends. There are 15 residues in the CDR3. Germline assignment: CDR1 SGHTA and CDR2 FQGNSA. The CDR3 protein is CASTASGGIYYGYTF. CDR3 coding DNA: TGTGCCAGCACCGCCTCAGGAGGCATTTACTATGGCTACACCTTC.

The J gene is TRBJ2-5, the V gene TRBV9; D not certain. The CDR3 spans 15 residues. The germline CDR1 and CDR2 sequences are SGDLS and YYNGEE. V was trimmed by 1 base and J by 1 base, leaving 11 bases between them. CDR3 loop: CASSVLGAVQETQYF. The DNA for the CDR3 is TGTGCCAGCAGCGTATTAGGAGCAGTCCAAGAGACCCAGTACTTC.

This rearrangement joins TRBV4-3 to TRBJ2-1; 13 bases match TRBD2. CDR1 is LGHNA and CDR2 is YSLEER in the germline V gene. There are 17 residues in the CDR3. Trimming cost V 1 base and J 6 bases; bases outside gene matches: 6. CDR3 coding DNA: TGCGCCAGCAGCCAAGTTCCAGGGACTAGCGGGGTCAATGAGCAGTTCTTC. Translation gives CASSQVPGTSGVNEQFF.

The chain has TRBV5-1 and TRBJ2-2; perhaps TRBD2 as D (5 bases). V was shortened by 0 bases and J by 7 bases, with 13 bases between the two germline ends. The CDR3 extends over 15 amino acids. Germline V gene data show CDR1 as SGHRS and CDR2 as YFSETQ. DNA for the CDR3: TGCGCCAGCAGCTTGGGAGTCTCGGGAATCGGGGAGCTGTTTTTT. Amino acid sequence: CASSLGVSGIGELFF.

This rearrangement joins TRBV7-9 to TRBJ1-1, with D possibly being TRBD1 (6 bases). Germline V CDR1 and CDR2: SEHNR, FQNEAQ (reference sequence). Deletions cut 4 bases from V and 3 bases from J, with 9 bases between. The CDR3 loop spans 13 amino acids. CDR3 nucleotide sequence: TGTGCCAGCAGCTACAACAGGGACACTGAAGCTTTCTTT. This gives the protein CASSYNRDTEAFF.

The CDR3 sequence: CASSLTEDTYEQYF. The CDR3 DNA is TGTGCCAGCAGCTTAACGGAGGATACCTACGAGCAGTACTTC. The chain combines TRBV7-8 with TRBJ2-7; D possibly corresponds to TRBD2 (5 bases). Per germline, CDR1 SGHVS and CDR2 FQNEAQ. Deletions cut 2 bases from V and 2 bases from J, with 10 bases between. The CDR3 is 14 residues long.